This T cell receptor (beta chain) was obtained from a study of blood T cell repertoires in COVID-19. Turning to the study itself: The United States, Italy and Spain supplied acute and convalescent COVID-19 samples. Sources were T cells, B-cell-depleted T cells, or PBMCs; the material itself was cDNA or gDNA.

This clone has at least ten counts. Germline CDR1 MDHEN, CDR2 SYDVKM. The CDR3 is made up of 12 amino acids. Trimming took off 6 bases at V and 3 bases at J, with 7 bases between the two ends. Original processing methods: Nucleated cell number was recorded as an estimate derived from reference gene primer amplification. Assay: immunoSEQ multiplex PCR; the TCRdb copy retains only in-frame clones and omits some. V, J and clone size derive from that table, while D and trimming were established from the DNA sequence. The table shows some 170,000 clones, with 60% to 85% occurring only once. The sequence derives from a woman between 50 and 59 years old with active or convalescent COVID-19. Sequenced input: peripheral blood. The chain employs TRBV28 and TRBJ2-3; D not certain. CDR3 sequence reads: CASSMETDTQYF. DNA for the CDR3: TGTGCCAGCAGCATGGAGACAGATACGCAGTATTTT.